Presented here are 13 T cell receptor beta chains from one specimen sequenced in a study of human T cells and chemical hapten exposure. From the RACE reads, TCRdb called clonotypes with MiXCR, one entry per CDR3 protein. The sample lists about 140,000 distinct CDR3 sequences; approximately 12% were seen once. Time point noted: patch test 2, 6 weeks after DPC sensitization. Treatment described: therapeutic diphenylcyclopropenone sensitization with weekly scalp DPC. The specimen comprised whole blood, sampled in connection with sensitization to the hapten diphenylcyclopropenone (DPC). The receptors shown here come from a woman aged 45 to 65 with alopecia areata. Some clones in this sample may be carry-over from other donors' samples.

The sample holds many counts of this clonotype. The chain has TRBV5-1 and TRBJ2-1, with 9 bases identical to TRBD2. The length of the CDR3 is 15 residues. Germline V CDR1 and CDR2: SGHRS, YFSETQ. V lost 3 bases, J lost 5 bases, and 6 bases stayed unmatched. The CDR3 is CASSYSGSPDNEQFF. The CDR3 nucleotides read TGCGCCAGCAGCTATAGCGGGAGTCCCGACAATGAGCAGTTCTTC.

In its sample, this clonotype was seen many times. The chain combines TRBV5-4 with TRBJ2-1, with 15 nucleotides matching TRBD2. The V gene end was trimmed by 4 bases and the J gene end by 8 bases; junction bases not matched to a gene: 10. The germline gives CDR1 SGHNT, CDR2 YYREEE (reference sequence). The CDR3 contains 17 residues. Written as DNA, the CDR3 is TGTGCCAGCAGCACCGGGACTAGCGGGAGGACAGGCCATGAGCAGTTCTTC. Translated: CASSTGTSGRTGHEQFF.

This clonotype occurred many times. This rearrangement joins TRBV10-2 to TRBJ2-1, with 9 nucleotides matching TRBD2. The CDR3 has 16 amino acids. The germline V gene has CDR1 WSHSY and CDR2 SAAADI. J gave up 7 bases and V 4 bases, and 11 bases lay outside the gene matches. The CDR3 loop reads CASSGRAGGGGNEQFF. In nucleotides, the CDR3 is TGCGCCAGCAGTGGACGAGCGGGGGGAGGGGGGAATGAGCAGTTCTTC.

The table lists this clonotype with a few counts. Mismatch with germline at one junction end may stem from a read error. The chain joins TRBV24-1 to TRBJ2-1; tentatively, D is TRBD1 or TRBD2 (5 bases each). The CDR3 has 13 residues. The V gene's germline CDR1 is KGHDR and CDR2 SFDVKD. The CDR3: CDTSDLLTEGQFF. CDR3 bases: TGTGACACCAGTGATTTGTTGACAGAGGGGCAGTTCTTC.

Only a few counts were recorded for this clonotype. The J gene is TRBJ1-6, the V gene TRBV6-5; D not resolved. The CDR3 spans 16 residues. The germline gives CDR1 MNHEY, CDR2 SVGAGI. Trimming removed 2 bases at V and 6 bases at J, with 14 bases between. Here the CDR3 DNA reads TGTGCCAGCAGTTACGCCGGACGGAGTGGTAATTCACCCCTCCACTTT. Translation gives CASSYAGRSGNSPLHF.

This clonotype was detected only a few times. The chain joins TRBV28 to TRBJ1-1; D is possibly TRBD1 (6 bases). The germline gives CDR1 MDHEN, CDR2 SYDVKM. The V end was cut by 5 bases, the J end by 5 bases, with 15 bases between. The length of the CDR3 is 14 residues. In nucleotides, the CDR3 is TGTGCCAGCAGTGGGAGGGGGGAGTGGACTGAAGCTTTCTTT. Amino acid sequence: CASSGRGEWTEAFF. Together with reference TRBV28 and TRBJ1-1, the CDR3 gives the full variable domain: DVKVTQSSRYLVKRTGEKVFLECVQDMDHENMFWYRQDPGLGLRLIYFSYDVKMKEKGDIPEGYSVSREKKERFSLILESASTNQTSMYLCASSGRGEWTEAFFGQGTRLTVV.

This clonotype was seen a handful of times. The DNA for the CDR3 is TGCAGTGCTAGAGACCTGAATGAAAAACTGTTTTTT. Its protein is CSARDLNEKLFF. This sequence joins TRBV20-1 and TRBJ1-4; no reliable D call. Germline CDR1 and CDR2: DFQATT and SNEGSKA (reference sequence). Trimming cost V 0 bases and J 5 bases, with 4 bases left between them. The CDR3 length is 12 residues.

This chain links TRBV7-9 with TRBJ2-7; 9 bases map to TRBD2. Trimming removed 8 bases from V and 5 bases from J; junction bases left unmatched: 7. The length of the CDR3 is 13 residues. Germline V CDR1 and CDR2: SEHNR, FQNEAQ (reference sequence). CDR3: CASPSAGGDEQYF. The CDR3 nucleotides are TGTGCCAGCCCCTCCGCGGGGGGGGACGAGCAGTACTTC.

The CDR3 loop reads CASRGGQGSYNEQFF. The DNA for the CDR3 is TGTGCCAGCAGGGGAGGACAGGGCTCCTACAATGAGCAGTTCTTC. The chain carries TRBV6-6 and TRBJ2-1; TRBD1 agrees at 8 bases. The CDR3 totals 15 residues. V lost 6 bases to trimming and J lost 0 bases; unmatched junction nucleotides: 4. Germline V gives CDR1 MNHNY, CDR2 SVGAGI (reference sequence).

The J gene is TRBJ2-6, the V gene TRBV6-2 or TRBV6-3; D is possibly TRBD2 (6 bases). CDR3 length equals 15 residues. Germline V gene lookup returns CDR1 MNHEY and CDR2 SVGEGT. V was shortened by 7 bases and J by 2 bases, with 12 bases between the two germline ends. CDR3: CASTMGGTGANVLTF. The DNA of the CDR3 is TGTGCCAGCACCATGGGAGGAACTGGGGCCAACGTCCTGACTTTC.

In DNA form, the CDR3 reads TGTGCCAGCAAGAGCCGGGACAGGGGGCTGGGGTACCAAGAGACCCAGTACTTC. Translation: CASKSRDRGLGYQETQYF. The rearrangement joins TRBV12-3 or TRBV12-4 to TRBJ2-5; 12 bases are shared with TRBD1. V trimming: 7 bases; J trimming: 0 bases; junction bases outside the gene matches: 12. This CDR3 is built from 18 residues.

The chain links TRBV7-2 to TRBJ2-3, with D possibly being TRBD2 (6 bases). Deletions cut 5 bases from V and 0 bases from J, with 12 bases between. The CDR3 runs to 15 residues. Looked up from germline, CDR1 is SGHTA and CDR2 is FQGNSA. The CDR3 loop reads CASSLSGHSTDTQYF. The DNA for the CDR3 is TGTGCCAGCAGCCTTAGCGGCCACAGCACAGATACGCAGTATTTT.

This clonotype was detected ten times or more. V and J are TRBV4-2 and TRBJ1-2, with D perhaps matching TRBD1 (6 bases). CDR1 is LGHNA, CDR2 YNFKEQ, per germline. V lost 0 bases, J lost 2 bases, and 16 bases lay in between. This CDR3 has 17 residues. This CDR3 reads CASSQDPGQTKNYGYTF. DNA for the CDR3: TGTGCCAGCAGCCAAGATCCCGGACAGACGAAGAACTATGGCTACACCTTC.